This T cell receptor (beta chain) was observed in a study of beta chain features in type 1 diabetes. Of the isolated RNA, all was reverse transcribed, and so the sequenced material was expressed TCRB transcripts. The repertoire was sequenced with immunoSEQ multiplex PCR; TCRdb's copy has only in-frame clones and lacks some. The table shows tens of thousands of clones, with under 35% occurring only once. This clone was picked up a small number of times. Its matching antigen is unknown. General study points: Amplification by PCR could prefer shorter templates, with the same effect in patients and controls. Among all four CD4+ subsets, Type 1 diabetes patients had TCRB CDR3s that were moderately but significantly shorter.

There are 15 residues in the CDR3. After removal of 5 bases from V and 4 bases from J, the junction contained 8 bases not matched to a gene. The germline V gene encodes CDR1 SGHNT and CDR2 YENEEA. CD4+ naive, central memory, regulatory and stem cell-like memory cells were sorted via CD45RO/CCR7/CD25/CD127/CD95/CD27. V is TRBV11-3 and J is TRBJ2-5; 9 bases are shared with TRBD2. The sequenced sample consisted of stem cell memory CD4+ T cells from blood. This sequence was found in a woman between 18 and 30 years old in good health. CDR3 sequence reads: CASSLVSGSGETQYF. CDR3 DNA sequence: TGTGCCAGCAGCCTTGTTAGCGGGAGTGGAGAGACCCAGTACTTC.